This TCR beta chain was found in a study of prognosis after radiotherapy for stage I lung cancer listed by TCRdb under 2021. For the study in its entirety: Between early 2018 and January 2019, roughly 18 patients with stage I NSCLC were enrolled in Nanjing, China. Enrolled patients comprised some 13 with newly diagnosed primary stage I lung tumors and roughly 5 with oligometastatic NSCLC after surgical resection of the primary tumor. Every patient was deemed medically inoperable, roughly twelve because of comorbidities and 7 because they refused surgery. Ages in the cohort of more than 10 men and a handful of women ranged from about 50 to 85 years, with a median of 74. On tumor histology, approximately 12 patients had adenocarcinoma and about seven had squamous cell carcinoma. Using image-guided IMRT or VMAT, SBRT was delivered in 3 to 5 fractions at a biologically effective dose of at least 100 Gy. No patient received concurrent therapy alongside SBRT. After SBRT, distant metastases developed in about 20% of the 19 patients at a median of about seven months, while the remaining 15 patients had no significant progression. The study profiled peripheral blood TCR beta repertoires from stage I NSCLC patients before and after stereotactic body radiotherapy and related them to distant failure. The study sequenced some 38 blood samples from roughly 19 patients, one before and one after SBRT per patient.

The paper as a whole reports these results and caveats: The study was limited by the small cohort and short follow-up, and independent validation of the study findings is required. Post-SBRT Shannon entropy and its change from baseline were lower in patients who developed distant metastases; baseline Shannon entropy was not associated with metastases. A decrease in unique TCR clone counts was observed after SBRT (median approximately 10,000 before versus some 6,900 after; Wilcoxon paired P=0.011). No determination of tumor specificity was made for expanded TCR clones. TRBV and TRBJ usage frequencies reportedly varied with metastasis status, involving two V genes at baseline and 8 or 9 V and two J genes after SBRT. No adjustment for multiple comparisons was applied to any of the reported P values.

No patient had a history of other malignancies or prior chemotherapy or radiotherapy, and all had node-negative disease on CT and PET/CT. At each of two time points, around 6 milliliters of peripheral venous blood were collected into EDTA tubes. Ficoll-Paque Plus density-gradient centrifugation was used to isolate PBMCs. Right after collection, samples were placed at -80 degrees C and kept there until analysis. To note about this clonotype: Its specific antigen is unknown. No much larger clone is present one base from it, and per-base qualities are unavailable.

The TCR beta CDR3 region was amplified from genomic DNA by two rounds of multiplex PCR. In the first PCR round, primers specific to each TRBV and TRBJ gene were used, and the primer sequences were filed in Chinese patent CN105087789A. Universal primers were used in the second PCR round. The Roche High Pure PCR Template Preparation Kit was used to extract genomic DNA from frozen PBMCs. Libraries were sequenced paired-end with 151 bp reads on an Illumina HiSeq 3000. As for how the authors treated the data: Raw reads lacking the multiplex PCR primer sequences were removed with CutAdapt. Using PEAR, the high-quality paired reads were merged into contigs. TRB V, D and J gene segments were assigned to each contig with MiXCR by alignment to reference sequences. CDR3 sequences were clustered by base quality and sequence similarity to remove sequencing errors. Shannon entropy normalized by the natural log of productive TCR sequence number was used as the measure of diversity. Clonality was computed as one minus the ratio of Shannon entropy to the natural log of the number of unique clonotypes. Using the Youden index from ROC curves, the researchers picked the repertoire-metric cut-offs for progression-free survival, and all analyses were carried out in R 3.5.3. Using fastp trimming at Q25 and MiXCR clonotype assembly, TCRdb reanalyzed the public sequencing data and kept in-frame beta chains. Records with the same CDR3 protein are collapsed into one entry carrying the most frequent genes and DNA. These V and J calls originate from TCRdb's pipeline instead of the authors' own analysis. This sample lists more than 30,000 distinct CDR3 sequences; 42% were detected once. The ten largest clonotypes hold 15% of the sample.

The CDR3 numbers 18 residues from cysteine through phenylalanine. Only the CDR3 region is kept as DNA, spanning 54 bases read in frame from base 1. Reading the germline V gene gives CDR1 SGHRS and CDR2 YFSETQ. At the junction V is shortened by 3 bases and J by 4 bases; bases outside the gene matches: 15. The clonotype originates from a donor older than 45 with non-small cell lung cancer. The chain is encoded by TRBV5-1 joined to TRBJ1-4; 7 nucleotides in the junction match TRBD1. Sequences were derived from PBMCs, sampled before or after stereotactic body radiation therapy (not recorded which). The DNA sequence follows: TGCGCCAGCAGCTCCCACTACCTCTACAGGGGCAATAATGAAAAACTGTTTTTT. This codes for CASSSHYLYRGNNEKLFF. Supplemented by the reference TRBV5-1 and TRBJ1-4 proteins around the CDR3, the complete variable domain is KAGVTQTPRYLIKTRGQQVTLSCSPISGHRSVSWYQQTPGQGLQFLFEYFSETQRNKGNFPGRFSGRQFSNSRSEMNVSTLELGDSALYLCASSSHYLYRGNNEKLFFGSGTQLSVL.